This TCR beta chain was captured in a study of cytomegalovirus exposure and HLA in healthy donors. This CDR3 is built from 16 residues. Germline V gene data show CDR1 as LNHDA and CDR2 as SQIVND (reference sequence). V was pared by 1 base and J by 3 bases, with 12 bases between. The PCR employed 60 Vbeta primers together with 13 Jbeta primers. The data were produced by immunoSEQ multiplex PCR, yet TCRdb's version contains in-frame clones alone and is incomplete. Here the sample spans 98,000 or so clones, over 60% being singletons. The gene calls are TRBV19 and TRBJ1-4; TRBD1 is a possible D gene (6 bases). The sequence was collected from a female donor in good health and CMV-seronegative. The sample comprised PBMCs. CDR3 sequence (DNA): TGTGCCAGTAGTATAGTCAACAGGGCTCCTAATGAAAAACTGTTTTTT. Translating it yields CASSIVNRAPNEKLFF.